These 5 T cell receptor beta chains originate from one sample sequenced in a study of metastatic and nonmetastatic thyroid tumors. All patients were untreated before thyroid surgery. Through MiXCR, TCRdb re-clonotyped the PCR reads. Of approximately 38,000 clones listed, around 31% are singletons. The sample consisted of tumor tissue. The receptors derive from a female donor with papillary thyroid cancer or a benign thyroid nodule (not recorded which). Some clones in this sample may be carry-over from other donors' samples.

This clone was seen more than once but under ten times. The CDR3 bases are TGTGCCAGCAGTGAGGGGACAGGGCAAAGGGACACCTTC. This sequence encodes CASSEGTGQRDTF. This chain links TRBV6-1 with TRBJ1-2; 9 nucleotides line up with TRBD1. Germline V gene lookup returns CDR1 MNHNS and CDR2 SASEGT. J gave up 12 bases and V 3 bases, and 8 bases lay outside the gene matches. The CDR3 length is 13 residues.

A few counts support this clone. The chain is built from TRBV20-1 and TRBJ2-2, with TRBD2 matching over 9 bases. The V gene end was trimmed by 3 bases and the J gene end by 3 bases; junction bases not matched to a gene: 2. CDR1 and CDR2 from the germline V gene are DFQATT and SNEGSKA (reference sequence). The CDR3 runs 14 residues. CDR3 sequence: CSASLAGHTGELFF. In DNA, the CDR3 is TGCAGTGCTAGTCTAGCGGGGCACACCGGGGAGCTGTTTTTT.

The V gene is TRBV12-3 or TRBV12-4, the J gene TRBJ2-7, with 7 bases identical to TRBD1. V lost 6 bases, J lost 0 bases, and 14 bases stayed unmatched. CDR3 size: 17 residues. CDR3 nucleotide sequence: TGTGCCAGCAGCATCCGCCCCGGGACAGCCGCCTCCTACGAGCAGTACTTC. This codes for CASSIRPGTAASYEQYF.

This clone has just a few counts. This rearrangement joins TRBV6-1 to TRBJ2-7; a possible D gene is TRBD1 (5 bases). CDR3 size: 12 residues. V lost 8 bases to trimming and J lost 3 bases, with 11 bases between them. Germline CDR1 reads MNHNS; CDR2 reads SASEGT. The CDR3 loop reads CASASGNYEQYF. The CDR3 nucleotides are TGTGCCAGCGCGTCAGGGAACTACGAGCAGTACTTC.

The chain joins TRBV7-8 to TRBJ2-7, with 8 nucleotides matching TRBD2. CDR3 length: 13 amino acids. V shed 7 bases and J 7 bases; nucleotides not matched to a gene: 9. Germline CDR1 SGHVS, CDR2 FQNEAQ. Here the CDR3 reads CASTTAGVFEQYF. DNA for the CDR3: TGTGCCAGCACAACAGCGGGAGTATTTGAGCAGTACTTC.